This T cell receptor (beta chain) was found in a study of blood T cells in healthy people across ages. Broader study findings: Correlation between TCR beta diversity and naive T cell percentage was strong. Whereas aged donors had fewer naive CD4+ cells, long-lived donors had more of them and higher diversity.

This clonotype appeared once. Its antigen is still unknown. Germline V gene sequence: CDR1 MGHDK, CDR2 SYGVNS. CDR3 length equals 11 residues. V gave up 3 bases and J gave up 9 bases, with 9 bases separating them. PCR was performed a second time for about 7 to 12 cycles using a sample-barcoded 5' primer and a J-beta primer mix. Each of the cDNA molecules was tagged by a template-switch adaptor with 12 random nucleotides. Individual samples furnished no less than 3 million CDR3-containing paired-end reads apiece. TCRdb re-analysed the 5' RACE reads in MiXCR, keeping a single row per CDR3 protein. The sample has roughly 2 million distinct CDR3 sequences; 49% are singletons.

This sequence joins TRBV25-1 and TRBJ2-7, with D maybe TRBD1 (5 bases). The specimen was blood. The origin of this receptor is a woman in her thirties or forties in good health. The CDR3 region is CASSDVRGQYF. Here the CDR3 DNA reads TGTGCCAGCAGTGATGTAAGGGGGCAGTACTTC.